This T cell receptor beta chain emerged from a study of immune cell composition in non-small cell lung cancer. Findings and limits, study-wide: Tumour-reactive clones were not shown to match dominant in vivo tumour clones.

Here immunoSEQ multiplex PCR was the method, and the copy in TCRdb shows in-frame clones only, minus some. The sample records roughly 16,000 clones, about three quarters being singletons. Normal lung was taken at the farthest possible site, at least 3 cm from tumour. V shed 4 bases and J shed 1 base, with 11 bases lying between them. From germline, CDR1 is GTSNPN and CDR2 SVGIG (reference sequence). This CDR3 comprises 13 residues. Turning to this clone: Its antigen remains unknown.

Another study also made use of these data, one on CD4 T cells in lung cancer. That work adds: CD4+ clones recognizing candidate mutation-encoded neoepitopes were isolated from blood. A few resected stage I-III patients provided tumor and non-adjacent lung tissue. In vitro naive T-cell priming might explain some blood-derived responses.

The rearrangement joins TRBV30 to TRBJ2-7; D uncertain. This TCR derives from a human donor with non-small cell lung cancer. What was sequenced was non-adjacent lung tissue. In nucleotides, the CDR3 is TGTGCCTGGACACCGACGGATTCCTACGAGCAGTACTTC. Translating gives CAWTPTDSYEQYF. The variable domain in full, completed from reference TRBV30 and TRBJ2-7, reads SQTIHQWPATLVQPVGSPLSLECTVEGTSNPNLYWYRQAAGRGLQLLFYSVGIGQISSEVPQNLSASRPQDRQFILSSKKLLLSDSGFYLCAWTPTDSYEQYFGPGTRLTVT.